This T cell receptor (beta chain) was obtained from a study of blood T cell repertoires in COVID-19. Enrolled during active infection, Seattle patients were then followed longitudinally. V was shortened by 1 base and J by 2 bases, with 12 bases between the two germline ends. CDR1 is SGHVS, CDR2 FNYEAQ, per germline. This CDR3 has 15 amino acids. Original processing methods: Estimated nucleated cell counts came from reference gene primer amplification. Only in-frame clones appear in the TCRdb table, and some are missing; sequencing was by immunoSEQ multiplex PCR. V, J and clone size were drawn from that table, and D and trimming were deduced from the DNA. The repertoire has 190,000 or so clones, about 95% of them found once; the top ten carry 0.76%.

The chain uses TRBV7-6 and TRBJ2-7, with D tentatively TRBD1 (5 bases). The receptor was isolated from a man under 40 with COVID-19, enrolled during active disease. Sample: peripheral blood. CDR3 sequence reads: CASSLGDDSAYEQYF. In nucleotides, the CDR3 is TGTGCCAGCAGCTTAGGAGACGACAGCGCCTACGAGCAGTACTTC.